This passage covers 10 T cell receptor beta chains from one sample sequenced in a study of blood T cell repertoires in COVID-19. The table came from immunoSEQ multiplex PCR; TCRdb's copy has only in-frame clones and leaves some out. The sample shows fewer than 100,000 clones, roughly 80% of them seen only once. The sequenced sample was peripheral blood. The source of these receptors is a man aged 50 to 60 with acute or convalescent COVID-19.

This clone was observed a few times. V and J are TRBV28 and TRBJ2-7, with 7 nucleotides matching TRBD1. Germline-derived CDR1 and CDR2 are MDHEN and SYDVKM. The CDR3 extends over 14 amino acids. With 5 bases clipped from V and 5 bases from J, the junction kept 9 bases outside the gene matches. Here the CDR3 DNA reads TGTGCCAGCAGTCGACAGGGAGTGAGGAACGAGCAGTACTTC. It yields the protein CASSRQGVRNEQYF. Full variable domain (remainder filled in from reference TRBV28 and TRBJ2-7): DVKVTQSSRYLVKRTGEKVFLECVQDMDHENMFWYRQDPGLGLRLIYFSYDVKMKEKGDIPEGYSVSREKKERFSLILESASTNQTSMYLCASSRQGVRNEQYFGPGTRLTVT.

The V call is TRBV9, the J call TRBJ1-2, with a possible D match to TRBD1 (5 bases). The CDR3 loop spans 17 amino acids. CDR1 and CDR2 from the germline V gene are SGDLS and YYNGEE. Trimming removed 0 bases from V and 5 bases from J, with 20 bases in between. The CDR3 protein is CASSVGEGPSRGYGYTF. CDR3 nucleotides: TGTGCCAGCAGCGTAGGGGAGGGGCCTTCTAGAGGTTATGGCTACACCTTC.

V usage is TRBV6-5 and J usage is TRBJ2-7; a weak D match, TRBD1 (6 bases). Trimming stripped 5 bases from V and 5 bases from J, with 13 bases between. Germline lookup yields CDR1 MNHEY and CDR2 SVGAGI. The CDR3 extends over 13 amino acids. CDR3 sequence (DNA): TGTGCCAGCAGTACGCACAGGGAAAACGAGCAGTACTTC. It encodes CASSTHRENEQYF.

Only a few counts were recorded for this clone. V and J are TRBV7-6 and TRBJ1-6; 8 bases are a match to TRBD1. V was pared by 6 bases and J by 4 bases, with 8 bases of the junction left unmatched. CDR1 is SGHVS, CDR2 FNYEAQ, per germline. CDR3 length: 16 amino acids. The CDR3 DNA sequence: TGTGCCAGCAGTTTTACAGGGGGTGGTTATAATTCACCCCTCCACTTT. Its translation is CASSFTGGGYNSPLHF.

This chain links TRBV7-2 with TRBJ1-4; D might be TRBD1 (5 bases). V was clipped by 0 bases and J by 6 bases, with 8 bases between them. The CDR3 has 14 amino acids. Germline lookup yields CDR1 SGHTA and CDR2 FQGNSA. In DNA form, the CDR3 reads TGTGCCAGCAGCTTAGCAGGGGTAGATGAAAAACTGTTTTTT. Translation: CASSLAGVDEKLFF.

CDR3 protein: CASSVDPTGRSGGYTF. Here the CDR3 DNA reads TGTGCCAGCAGCGTAGACCCCACAGGGAGATCGGGGGGCTACACCTTC. The rearrangement joins TRBV9 to TRBJ1-2; a possible D gene is TRBD1 (6 bases). Trimming took 0 bases from V and 8 from J, leaving 20 bases between them. The CDR3 is 16 amino acids. Germline V gene lookup returns CDR1 SGDLS and CDR2 YYNGEE.

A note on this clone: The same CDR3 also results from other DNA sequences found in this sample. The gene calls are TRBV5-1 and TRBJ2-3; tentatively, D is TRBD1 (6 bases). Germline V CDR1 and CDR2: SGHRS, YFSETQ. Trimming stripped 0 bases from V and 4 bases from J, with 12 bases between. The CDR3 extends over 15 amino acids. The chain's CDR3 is CASSLVGRGPDTQYF. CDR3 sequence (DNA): TGCGCCAGCAGCTTGGTTGGCAGGGGACCAGATACGCAGTATTTT.

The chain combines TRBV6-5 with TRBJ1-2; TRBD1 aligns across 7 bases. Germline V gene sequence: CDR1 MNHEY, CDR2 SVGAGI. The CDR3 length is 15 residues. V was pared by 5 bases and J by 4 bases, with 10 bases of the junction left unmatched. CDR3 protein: CASSTGQGVIYGYTF. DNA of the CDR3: TGTGCCAGCAGTACAGGGCAGGGGGTGATCTATGGCTACACCTTC.

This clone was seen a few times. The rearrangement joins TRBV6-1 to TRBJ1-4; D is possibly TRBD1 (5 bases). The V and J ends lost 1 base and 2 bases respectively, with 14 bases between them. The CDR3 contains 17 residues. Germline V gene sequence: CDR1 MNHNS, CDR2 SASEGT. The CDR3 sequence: CASSEVSRGTTNEKLFF. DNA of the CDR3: TGTGCCAGCAGTGAAGTGAGTCGGGGGACGACTAATGAAAAACTGTTTTTT.

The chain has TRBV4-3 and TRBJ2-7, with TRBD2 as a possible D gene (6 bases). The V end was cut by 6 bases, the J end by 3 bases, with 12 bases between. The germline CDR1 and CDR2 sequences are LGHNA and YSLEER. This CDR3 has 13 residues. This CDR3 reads CASRAGSSYEQYF. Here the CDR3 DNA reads TGCGCCAGCAGGGCGGGGTCTAGCTACGAGCAGTACTTC.